This T cell receptor beta chain was recovered during a study of a mutant IDH1 vaccine in newly diagnosed glioma. Background on the study: The sex distribution of treated patients was about 62% male and roughly 38% female, with a mean age of roughly 40 years. Most patients had radiochemotherapy with temozolomide before enrollment; others had one alone.

Profiled with immunoSEQ multiplex PCR; TCRdb holds only in-frame clones, not every one. Here the sample spans some 58,000 clones, around 81% being singletons. Worth noting for this clone: Its target is unknown.

Study-wide points: Seemingly, top peripheral T cell clonotype changes bore no relation to pseudoprogression.

Time point of the sample: week 35, safety follow-up. Each dose delivered 300 ug of mutant IDH1 20-mer peptide subcutaneously with imiquimod. Each donor presented with a new WHO grade 3 or 4 astrocytoma that tested IDH1-mutant and showed ATRX loss. The J segment lost 1 base and the V segment lost 11 bases, leaving 9 bases of the junction unmatched. Germline V lookup: CDR1 MNHEY, CDR2 SVGAGI. The CDR3 contains 15 residues. The clonotype was recovered from a man in his forties or fifties with glioma. This chain uses TRBV6-5 with TRBJ2-1; 9 bases line up with TRBD2. The material was PBMCs, obtained from a glioma patient whose treatment included an IDH1 peptide vaccine. Here the CDR3 DNA reads TGTGCCTGCGCTCGGGCGGGAGGGTCCTACAATGAGCAGTTCTTC. Protein product: CACARAGGSYNEQFF.